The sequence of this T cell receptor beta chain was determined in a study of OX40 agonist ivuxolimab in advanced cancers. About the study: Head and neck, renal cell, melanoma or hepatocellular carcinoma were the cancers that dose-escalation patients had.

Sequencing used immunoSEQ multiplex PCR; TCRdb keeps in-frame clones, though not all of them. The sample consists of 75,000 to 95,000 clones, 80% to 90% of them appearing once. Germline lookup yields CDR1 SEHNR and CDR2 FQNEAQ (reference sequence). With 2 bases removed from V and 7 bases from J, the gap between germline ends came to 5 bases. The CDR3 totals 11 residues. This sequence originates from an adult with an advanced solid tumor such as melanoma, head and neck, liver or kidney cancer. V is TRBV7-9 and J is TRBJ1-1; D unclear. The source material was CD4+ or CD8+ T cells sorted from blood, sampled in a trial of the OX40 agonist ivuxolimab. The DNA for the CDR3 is TGTGCCAGCAGCTTAAAAGGTGAAGCTTTCTTT. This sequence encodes CASSLKGEAFF. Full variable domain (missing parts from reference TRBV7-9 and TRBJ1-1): DTGVSQNPRHKITKRGQNVTFRCDPISEHNRLYWYRQTLGQGPEFLTYFQNEAQLEKSRLLSDRFSAERPKGSFSTLEIQRTEQGDSAMYLCASSLKGEAFFGQGTRLTVV.